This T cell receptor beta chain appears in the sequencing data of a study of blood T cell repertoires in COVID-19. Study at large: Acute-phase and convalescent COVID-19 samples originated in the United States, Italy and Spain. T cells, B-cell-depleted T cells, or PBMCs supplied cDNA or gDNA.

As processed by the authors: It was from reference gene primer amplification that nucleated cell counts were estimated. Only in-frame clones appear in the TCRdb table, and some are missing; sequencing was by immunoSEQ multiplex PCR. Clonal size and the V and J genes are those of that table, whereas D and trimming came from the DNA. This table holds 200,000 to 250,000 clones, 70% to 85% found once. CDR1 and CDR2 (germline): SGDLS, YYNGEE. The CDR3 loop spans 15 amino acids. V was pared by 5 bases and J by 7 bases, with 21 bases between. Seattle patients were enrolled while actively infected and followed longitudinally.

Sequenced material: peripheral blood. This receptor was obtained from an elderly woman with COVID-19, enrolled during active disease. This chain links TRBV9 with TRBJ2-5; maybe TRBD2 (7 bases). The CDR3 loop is CASSGGATFSGTQYF. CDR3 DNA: TGTGCCAGCAGTGGGGGGGCAACTTTCTCAGGGACCCAGTACTTC.